The 25 T cell receptor beta chains below were found in one sample sequenced in a study of T cells in Graves' hyperthyroidism and ophthalmopathy. RNA transcripts provided the source from which TCR beta CDR3 regions were amplified. The TCR CDR3 was amplified in a first-round RT-PCR using the HTBI primer set. TCRdb fed the multiplex PCR reads into MiXCR, producing one record per CDR3 protein. The table includes approximately 400,000 distinct CDR3 sequences, more than 20% detected once. Material for sequencing was blood. These receptors all stem from a man in his fifties with Graves' hyperthyroidism.

The rearrangement links TRBV6-1 to TRBJ2-2; 7 bases line up with TRBD1. The germline gives CDR1 MNHNS, CDR2 SASEGT. V shed 4 bases and J 7 bases; nucleotides not matched to a gene: 3. The CDR3 has 13 residues. The CDR3 loop reads CASSVTGNGELFF. CDR3 coding DNA: TGTGCCAGCAGTGTGACAGGGAACGGGGAGCTGTTTTTT.

This sequence joins TRBV18 and TRBJ1-1; no firm D call. The CDR3 contains 14 residues. The germline V gene has CDR1 KGHSH and CDR2 LQKENI. V was cut by 3 bases and J by 4 bases, with 12 bases left in between. CDR3 DNA sequence: TGTGCCAGCTCACCGAACCTTGGGGTCACTGAAGCTTTCTTT. This encodes CASSPNLGVTEAFF.

The J gene is TRBJ2-7, the V gene TRBV9, with 9 bases aligning to TRBD1. Losses at the gene ends were 0 bases for V and 3 bases for J; bases not matched to a gene: 4. There are 15 residues in the CDR3. Per germline, CDR1 SGDLS and CDR2 YYNGEE. CDR3: CASSVDGDRDYEQYF. In nucleotides, the CDR3 is TGTGCCAGCAGCGTAGACGGGGACAGGGACTACGAGCAGTACTTC.

This clonotype has more than one count but fewer than ten. The rearrangement joins TRBV18 to TRBJ2-7; D gene unclear. The CDR3 runs 14 residues. Germline V lookup: CDR1 KGHSH, CDR2 LQKENI. V lost 2 bases and J lost 2, with 10 bases in between. The CDR3 nucleotides read TGTGCCAGCTCACCATCCCCAGGCGCCTACGAGCAGTACTTC. It codes for CASSPSPGAYEQYF. Filled out from reference TRBV18 and TRBJ2-7, the complete variable domain reads NAGVMQNPRHLVRRRGQEARLRCSPMKGHSHVYWYRQLPEEGLKFMVYLQKENIIDESGMPKERFSAEFPKEGPSILRIQQVVRGDSAAYFCASSPSPGAYEQYFGPGTRLTVT.

At least ten counts were recorded for this clonotype. The chain couples TRBV5-1 to TRBJ2-1; either TRBD1 or TRBD2 may supply D (5 bases each). Germline V gene lookup returns CDR1 SGHRS and CDR2 YFSETQ. This CDR3 contains 16 residues. Trimming stripped 2 bases from V and 3 bases from J, with 15 bases between. In nucleotides, the CDR3 is TGCGCCAGCAGCTTTGATTCCGGGACGTACTACAATGAGCAGTTCTTC. This translates into CASSFDSGTYYNEQFF.

This clonotype was recorded a few times. V and J are TRBV20-1 and TRBJ2-5; D remains unclear. Trimming left V 0 bases short and J 7 bases short, with 12 bases between. This CDR3 is 13 amino acids long. Germline values: CDR1 DFQATT, CDR2 SNEGSKA (reference sequence). CDR3: CSAREGGERTQYF. The CDR3 DNA reads as TGCAGTGCTAGAGAGGGCGGCGAAAGGACCCAGTACTTC.

This clonotype was counted many times. The CDR3 reads CSVAQGGDTEAFF. For the CDR3, the DNA is TGCAGCGTTGCACAGGGCGGGGACACTGAAGCTTTCTTT. This chain connects TRBV29-1 to TRBJ1-1; tentatively, D is TRBD1 (6 bases). The germline V and J ends were trimmed by 4 bases and 3 bases, with 12 bases remaining between them. The CDR3 totals 13 residues. Germline CDR1 SQVTM, CDR2 ANQGSEA.

The rearrangement joins TRBV6-2 or TRBV6-3 to TRBJ2-1; TRBD1 is a possible D gene (5 bases). The CDR3 runs 11 residues. Germline CDR1 reads MNHEY; CDR2 reads SVGEGT. The V and J ends lost 6 bases and 9 bases respectively, with 9 bases between them. This CDR3 is CASSRVTEQFF. In DNA form, the CDR3 reads TGTGCCAGCAGCAGGGTAACTGAGCAGTTCTTC.

This clonotype was picked up many times. The chain uses TRBV7-8 and TRBJ1-2, with 7 bases identical to TRBD1. The V gene end was trimmed by 1 base and the J gene end by 1 base; junction bases not matched to a gene: 3. CDR1 and CDR2 from the germline V gene are SGHVS and FQNEAQ. The CDR3 sequence is 15 residues long. The CDR3, as DNA: TGTGCCAGCAGCTTAGGGACAGGTTTTAACTATGGCTACACCTTC. As protein: CASSLGTGFNYGYTF. The full variable domain, rest sourced from reference TRBV7-8 and TRBJ1-2, is GAGVSQSPRYKVAKRGQDVALRCDPISGHVSLFWYQQALGQGPEFLTYFQNEAQLDKSGLPSDRFFAERPEGSVSTLKIQRTQQEDSAVYLCASSLGTGFNYGYTFGSGTRLTVV.

This chain joins TRBV20-1 and TRBJ2-3; D uncertain. The ends were cut back, 8 bases at V and 2 bases at J, with 5 bases in the middle. CDR3 length equals 10 residues. Germline CDR1 is DFQATT and CDR2 is SNEGSKA (reference sequence). The CDR3, as DNA: TGCAGTTGGCACACAGATACGCAGTATTTT. Its protein is CSWHTDTQYF.

For this clonotype: The junction differs from germline at one of its ends, possibly a read error. CDR3 in amino acids: CASNLNTGRYGYTF. The CDR3 DNA follows: TGTGCCAGCAACTTAAACACAGGCAGATATGGCTACACCTTC. V and J are TRBV7-3 and TRBJ1-2, with a tentative D call TRBD1 (5 bases). Germline CDR1 SGHTA, CDR2 FQGTGA. The CDR3 length is 14 residues.

This clonotype has just a few counts. The chain carries TRBV11-2 and TRBJ1-1; D call uncertain. The V gene lost 0 bases and the J gene lost 8 bases, with 13 bases spanning the gap. The CDR3 extends over 14 amino acids. Germline V gene sequence: CDR1 SGHAT, CDR2 FQNNGV. For the CDR3, the DNA is TGTGCCAGCAGCTTAGATAGTCCCGGTGTAGAAGCTTTCTTT. Protein: CASSLDSPGVEAFF.

This clonotype appeared a few times. The rearrangement joins TRBV5-8 to TRBJ1-2; D gene uncertain. Germline V gene data show CDR1 as SGHTS and CDR2 as YDEGEE. This CDR3 is built from 12 residues. Trimming removed 0 bases at V and 6 bases at J, with 6 bases between. CDR3 nucleotide sequence: TGTGCCAGCAGCTTGGGAGGGCATGGCTACACCTTC. This gives the protein CASSLGGHGYTF.

This clonotype has ten or more counts. This rearrangement joins TRBV3-1 to TRBJ2-1, with 7 bases aligning to TRBD1. The CDR3 is 17 residues long. Germline V gene data show CDR1 as LGHDT and CDR2 as YNNKEL (reference sequence). Trimming removed 1 base from V and 7 bases from J; junction bases left unmatched: 13. For the CDR3, the DNA is TGTGCCAGCAGCCAAGGAAGGTCCCGACAGGGTAGGAATGAGCAGTTCTTC. This codes for CASSQGRSRQGRNEQFF.

This clonotype was observed a handful of times. The V call is TRBV5-1, the J call TRBJ1-5, with TRBD1 matching over 10 bases. J was trimmed by 6 bases and V by 3 bases; bases with no gene match: 0. Germline-derived CDR1 and CDR2 are SGHRS and YFSETQ. The CDR3 has 13 amino acids. The CDR3 nucleotides are TGCGCCAGCAGCTGGGACAGGGGTCAGCCCCAGCATTTT. As protein: CASSWDRGQPQHF.

This clonotype was found a few times. The genes are TRBV20-1 and TRBJ2-2, with 8 bases that match TRBD1. The CDR3 spans 16 residues. The V and J ends lost 3 bases and 0 bases, in that order; junction bases with no gene match: 6. CDR1 is DFQATT and CDR2 is SNEGSKA in the germline V gene (reference sequence). CDR3 DNA sequence: TGCAGTGCTAGGGGCAGGGGGCTCGCGAACACCGGGGAGCTGTTTTTT. It codes for CSARGRGLANTGELFF.

This clonotype showed up just a few times. The V and J genes are TRBV24-1 and TRBJ2-3; 9 positions agree with TRBD2. The germline V gene has CDR1 KGHDR and CDR2 SFDVKD. The J segment lost 5 bases and the V segment lost 0 bases, leaving 8 bases of the junction unmatched. CDR3 size: 17 residues. CDR3 region: CATSDLAAGGPRDTQYF. The CDR3 DNA sequence: TGTGCCACCAGTGATTTGGCGGCGGGAGGGCCCCGAGATACGCAGTATTTT.

This clonotype occurred many times. The chain combines TRBV27 with TRBJ2-2; 7 nucleotides agree with TRBD1. The germline CDR1 and CDR2 sequences are MNHEY and SMNVEV (reference sequence). The CDR3 extends over 15 amino acids. Trimming took 6 bases from V and 4 from J; bases not matched to a gene: 8. The CDR3 nucleotides read TGTGCCAGCAGAGCCGGGACAGCCTCCACCGGGGAGCTGTTTTTT. The encoded protein is CASRAGTASTGELFF.

This chain links TRBV6-1 with TRBJ2-1; D unresolved. CDR3 length equals 12 residues. Trimming left V 10 bases short and J 3 bases short, with 10 bases between. Germline loops: CDR1 MNHNS, CDR2 SASEGT. In DNA, the CDR3 is TGTGCCACACAGATTTACTACAATGAGCAGTTCTTC. As protein: CATQIYYNEQFF.

The rearrangement uses TRBV9 and TRBJ2-1, with D uncertain. The CDR3 runs 15 residues. Germline-derived CDR1 and CDR2 are SGDLS and YYNGEE. V was shortened by 0 bases and J by 1 base, with 8 bases between the two germline ends. The CDR3 nucleotides are TGTGCCAGCAGCGTAGGGCAGCCTTCCTACAATGAGCAGTTCTTC. Translating it yields CASSVGQPSYNEQFF.

This clonotype was counted between two and nine times. V gene TRBV12-3 or TRBV12-4 combines with J gene TRBJ2-3; no clear D. The length of the CDR3 is 15 residues. V was pared by 6 bases and J by 1 base, with 14 bases between. CDR3 nucleotide sequence: TGTGCCAGCAGCCCGGTGGGTCCGCGCACAGATACGCAGTATTTT. Protein sequence: CASSPVGPRTDTQYF.

This rearrangement joins TRBV5-1 to TRBJ2-2; D is ambiguous. V lost 4 bases to trimming and J lost 6 bases, with 7 bases between them. CDR3 length: 12 amino acids. Germline V gene data show CDR1 as SGHRS and CDR2 as YFSETQ. The CDR3 DNA is TGCGCCAGCAGCCCAGATCCCGGGGAGCTGTTTTTT. The encoded protein is CASSPDPGELFF.

This clonotype was observed many times. This sequence joins TRBV28 and TRBJ1-2; 7 bases are shared with TRBD1. Trimming removed 6 bases from V and 9 bases from J; junction bases left unmatched: 13. Germline V gives CDR1 MDHEN, CDR2 SYDVKM. The CDR3 totals 14 residues. This CDR3 is CASSMTGREMRYTF. Written as DNA, the CDR3 is TGTGCCAGCAGCATGACAGGGAGAGAGATGCGCTACACCTTC.

Concerning this clonotype itself: This may stem from a read error, because a much larger clone lies one nucleotide away. The chain couples TRBV10-3 to TRBJ1-1; D is possibly TRBD1 (5 bases). V gave up 4 bases and J gave up 0 bases, with 6 bases separating them. The CDR3 is 13 amino acids. From germline, CDR1 is ENHRY and CDR2 SYGVKD. CDR3 protein: CAISATVNTEAFF. In DNA form, the CDR3 reads TGTGCCATCAGTGCGACAGTGAACACTGAAGCTTTCTTT.

This clonotype was recorded a few times. V is TRBV20-1 and J is TRBJ2-7, with 9 bases that match TRBD1. The V and J ends lost 3 bases and 3 bases, in that order; junction bases with no gene match: 3. Per germline, CDR1 DFQATT and CDR2 SNEGSKA (reference sequence). The CDR3 has 13 amino acids. The CDR3 loop reads CSASSDRGYEQYF. The CDR3 DNA reads as TGCAGTGCTAGCTCGGACAGGGGCTACGAGCAGTACTTC.